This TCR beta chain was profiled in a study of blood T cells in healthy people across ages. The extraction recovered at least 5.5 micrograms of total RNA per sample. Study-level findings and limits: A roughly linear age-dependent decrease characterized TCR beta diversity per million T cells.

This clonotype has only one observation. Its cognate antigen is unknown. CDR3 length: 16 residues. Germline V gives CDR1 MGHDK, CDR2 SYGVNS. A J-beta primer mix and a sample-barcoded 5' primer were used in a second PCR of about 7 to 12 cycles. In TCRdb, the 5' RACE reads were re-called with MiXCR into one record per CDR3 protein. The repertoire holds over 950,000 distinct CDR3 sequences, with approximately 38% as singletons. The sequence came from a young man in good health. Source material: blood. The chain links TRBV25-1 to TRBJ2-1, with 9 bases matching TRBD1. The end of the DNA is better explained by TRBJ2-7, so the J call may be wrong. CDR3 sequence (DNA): TGTGCCAGCAGTGATCCAGGACAGGGGCCGGACAATGAGCAGTACTTC. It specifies CASSDPGQGPDNEQYF.